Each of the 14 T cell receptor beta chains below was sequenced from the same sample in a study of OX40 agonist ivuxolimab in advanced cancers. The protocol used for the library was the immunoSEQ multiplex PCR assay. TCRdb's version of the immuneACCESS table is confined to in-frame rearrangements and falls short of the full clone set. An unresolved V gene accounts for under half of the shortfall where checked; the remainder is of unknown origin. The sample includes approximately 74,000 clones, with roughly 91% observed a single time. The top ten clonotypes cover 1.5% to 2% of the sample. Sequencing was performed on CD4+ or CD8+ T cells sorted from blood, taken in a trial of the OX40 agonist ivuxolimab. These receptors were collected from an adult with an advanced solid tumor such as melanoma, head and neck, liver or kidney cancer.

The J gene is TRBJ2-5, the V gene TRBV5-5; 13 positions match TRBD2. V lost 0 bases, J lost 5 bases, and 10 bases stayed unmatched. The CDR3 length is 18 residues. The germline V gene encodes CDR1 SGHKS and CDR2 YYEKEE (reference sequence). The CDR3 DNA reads TGTGCCAGCAGCTTGGCCACTACTAGCGGGGGGGCCCGGGAGACCCAGTACTTC. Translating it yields CASSLATTSGGARETQYF.

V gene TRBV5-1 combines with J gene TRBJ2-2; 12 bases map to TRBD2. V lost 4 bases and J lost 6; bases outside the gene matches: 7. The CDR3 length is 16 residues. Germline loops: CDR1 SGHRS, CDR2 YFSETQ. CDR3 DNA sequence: TGCGCCAGCAGCGGCGGACTAGCGGGATTCGCCGGGGAGCTGTTTTTT. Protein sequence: CASSGGLAGFAGELFF.

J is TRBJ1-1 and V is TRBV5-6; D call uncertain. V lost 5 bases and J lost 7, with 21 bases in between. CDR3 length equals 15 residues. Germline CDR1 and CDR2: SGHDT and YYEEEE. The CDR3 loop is CASSKFDTPVGEAFF. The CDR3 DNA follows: TGTGCCAGCAGTAAATTCGACACCCCAGTGGGTGAAGCTTTCTTT.

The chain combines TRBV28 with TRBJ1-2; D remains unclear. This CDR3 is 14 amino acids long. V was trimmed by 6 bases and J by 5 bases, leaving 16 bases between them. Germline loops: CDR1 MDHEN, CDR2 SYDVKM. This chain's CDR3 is CASRSTGAGYGYTF. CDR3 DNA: TGTGCCAGCAGATCTACGGGAGCGGGTTATGGCTACACCTTC.

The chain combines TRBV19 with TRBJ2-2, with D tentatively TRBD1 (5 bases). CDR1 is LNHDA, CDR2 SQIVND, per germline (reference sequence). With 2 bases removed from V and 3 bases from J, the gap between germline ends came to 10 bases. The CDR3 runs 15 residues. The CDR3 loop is CASSIQGIDTGELFF. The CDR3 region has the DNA TGTGCCAGTAGTATACAGGGCATCGACACCGGGGAGCTGTTTTTT.

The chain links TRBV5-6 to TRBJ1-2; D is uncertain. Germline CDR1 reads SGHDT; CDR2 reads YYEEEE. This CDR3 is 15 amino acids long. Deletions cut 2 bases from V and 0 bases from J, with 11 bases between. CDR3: CASSFVGSSNYGYTF. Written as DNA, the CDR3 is TGTGCCAGCAGCTTTGTAGGCAGCTCTAACTATGGCTACACCTTC.

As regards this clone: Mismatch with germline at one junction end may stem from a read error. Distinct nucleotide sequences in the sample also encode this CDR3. CDR3 DNA: TGCGCCAGCAGCTTAAACTACAGGGACGCTGAAGCTTTCTTT. Translating it yields CASSLNYRDAEAFF. The rearrangement links TRBV7-9 to TRBJ1-1, with a weak D call TRBD1 (6 bases). Germline CDR1 SEHNR, CDR2 FQNEAQ (reference sequence). The CDR3 extends over 14 amino acids.

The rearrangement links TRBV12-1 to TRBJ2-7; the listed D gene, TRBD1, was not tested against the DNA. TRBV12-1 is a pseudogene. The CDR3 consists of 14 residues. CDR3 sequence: CASSQRQGTYEQYF. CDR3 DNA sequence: TGTGCCAGCAGCCAGCGACAGGGCACCTACGAGCAGTACTTC.

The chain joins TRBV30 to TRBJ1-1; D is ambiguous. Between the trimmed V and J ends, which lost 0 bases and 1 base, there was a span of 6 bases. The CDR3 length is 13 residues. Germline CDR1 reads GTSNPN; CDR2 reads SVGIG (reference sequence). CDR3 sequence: CAWSVARNTEAFF. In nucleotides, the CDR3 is TGTGCCTGGAGTGTAGCGAGGAACACTGAAGCTTTCTTT.

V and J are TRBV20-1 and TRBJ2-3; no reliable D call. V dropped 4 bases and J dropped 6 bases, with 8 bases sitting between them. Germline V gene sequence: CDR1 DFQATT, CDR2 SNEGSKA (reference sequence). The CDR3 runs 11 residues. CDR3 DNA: TGCAGTGCTATCAGGAAGGATACGCAGTATTTT. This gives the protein CSAIRKDTQYF.

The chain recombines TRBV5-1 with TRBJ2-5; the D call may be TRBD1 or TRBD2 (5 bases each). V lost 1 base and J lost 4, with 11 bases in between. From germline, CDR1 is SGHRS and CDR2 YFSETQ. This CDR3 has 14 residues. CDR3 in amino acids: CASSLTGPPETQYF. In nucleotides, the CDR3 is TGCGCCAGCAGCTTGACGGGACCTCCAGAGACCCAGTACTTC.

CDR3 residues: CASSQAGTGVAQYF. The CDR3 coding sequence is TGCGCCAGCAGCCAAGCCGGGACAGGGGTCGCCCAGTACTTC. This chain links TRBV4-1 with TRBJ2-5; 10 nucleotides match TRBD1. The CDR3 loop spans 14 amino acids. V was clipped by 1 base and J by 9 bases; unmatched bases: 5. Germline values: CDR1 MGHRA, CDR2 YSYEKL.

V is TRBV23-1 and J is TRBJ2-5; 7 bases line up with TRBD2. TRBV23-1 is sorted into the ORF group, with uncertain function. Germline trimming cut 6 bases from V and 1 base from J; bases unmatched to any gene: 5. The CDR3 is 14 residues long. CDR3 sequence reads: CASRRLAGQETQYF. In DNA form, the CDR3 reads TGCGCCAGCAGGAGACTAGCAGGCCAAGAGACCCAGTACTTC.

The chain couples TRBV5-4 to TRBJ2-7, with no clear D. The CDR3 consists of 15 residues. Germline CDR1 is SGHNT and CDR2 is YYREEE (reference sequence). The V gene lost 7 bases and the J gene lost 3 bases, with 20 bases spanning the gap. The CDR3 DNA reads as TGTGCCAGCGGGCCCGTTGGGGTGCCGTACTACGAGCAGTACTTC. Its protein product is CASGPVGVPYYEQYF. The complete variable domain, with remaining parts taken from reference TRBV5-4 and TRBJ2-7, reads ETGVTQSPTHLIKTRGQQVTLRCSSQSGHNTVSWYQQALGQGPQFIFQYYREEENGRGNFPPRFSGLQFPNYSSELNVNALELDDSALYLCASGPVGVPYYEQYFGPGTRLTVT.